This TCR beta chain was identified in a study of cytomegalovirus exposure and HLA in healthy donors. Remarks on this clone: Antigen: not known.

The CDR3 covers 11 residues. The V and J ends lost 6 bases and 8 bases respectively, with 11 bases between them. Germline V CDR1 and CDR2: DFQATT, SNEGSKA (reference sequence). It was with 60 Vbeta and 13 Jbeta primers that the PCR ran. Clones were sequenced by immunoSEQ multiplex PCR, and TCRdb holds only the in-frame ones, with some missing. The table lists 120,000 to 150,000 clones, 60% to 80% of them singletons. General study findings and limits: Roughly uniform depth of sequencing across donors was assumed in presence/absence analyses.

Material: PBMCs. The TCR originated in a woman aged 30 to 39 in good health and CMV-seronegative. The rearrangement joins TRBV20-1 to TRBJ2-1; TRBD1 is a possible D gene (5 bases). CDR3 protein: CSADRGYEQFF. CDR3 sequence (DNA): TGCAGTGCGGATAGGGGTTATGAGCAGTTCTTC.